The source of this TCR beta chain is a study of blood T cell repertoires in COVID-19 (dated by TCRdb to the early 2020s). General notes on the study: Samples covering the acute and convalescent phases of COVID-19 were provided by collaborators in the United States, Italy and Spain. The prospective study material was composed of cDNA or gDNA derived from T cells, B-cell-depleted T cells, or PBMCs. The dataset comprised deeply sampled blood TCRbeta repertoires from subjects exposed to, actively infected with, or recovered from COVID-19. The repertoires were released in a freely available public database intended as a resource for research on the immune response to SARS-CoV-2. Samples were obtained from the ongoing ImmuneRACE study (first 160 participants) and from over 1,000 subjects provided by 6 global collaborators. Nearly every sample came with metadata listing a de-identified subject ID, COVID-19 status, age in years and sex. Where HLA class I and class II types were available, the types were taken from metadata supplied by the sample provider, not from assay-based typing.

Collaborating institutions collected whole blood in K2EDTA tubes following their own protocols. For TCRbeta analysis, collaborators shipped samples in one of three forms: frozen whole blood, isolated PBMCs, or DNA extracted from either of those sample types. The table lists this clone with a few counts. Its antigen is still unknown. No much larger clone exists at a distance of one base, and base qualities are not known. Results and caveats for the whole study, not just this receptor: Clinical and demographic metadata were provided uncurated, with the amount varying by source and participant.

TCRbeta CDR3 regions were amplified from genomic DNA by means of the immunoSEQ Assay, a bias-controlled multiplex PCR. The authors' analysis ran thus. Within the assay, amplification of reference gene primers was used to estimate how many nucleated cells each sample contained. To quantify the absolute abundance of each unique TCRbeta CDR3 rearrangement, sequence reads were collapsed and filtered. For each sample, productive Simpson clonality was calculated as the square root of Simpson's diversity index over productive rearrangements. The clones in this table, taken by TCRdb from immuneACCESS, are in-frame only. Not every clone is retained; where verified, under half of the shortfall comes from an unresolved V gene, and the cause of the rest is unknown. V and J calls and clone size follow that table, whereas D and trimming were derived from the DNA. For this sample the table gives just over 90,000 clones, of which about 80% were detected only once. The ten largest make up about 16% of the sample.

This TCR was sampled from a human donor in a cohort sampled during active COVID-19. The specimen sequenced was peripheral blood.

The nucleotide sequence reads as follows: TGTGCCAGCAGCGTAGAGGCAGGGGCGTGGGATACGCAGTATTTT. It codes for CASSVEAGAWDTQYF. The rearrangement combines TRBV9 with TRBJ2-3; tentative D gene TRBD1, with 6 bases matching. The germline ends are 14 bases apart after V is trimmed by 0 bases and J by 6 bases. The CDR3 runs 15 residues from the cysteine to the phenylalanine. This entry keeps only the CDR3 DNA: 45 bases, framed from base 1. In the germline V gene, CDR1 corresponds to SGDLS and CDR2 to YYNGEE. Beyond the CDR3, the reference TRBV9 and TRBJ2-3 genes provide the residues; the full variable domain reads: DSGVTQTPKHLITATGQRVTLRCSPRSGDLSVYWYQQSLDQGLQFLIQYYNGEERAKGNILERFSAQQFPDLHSELNLSSLELGDSALYFCASSVEAGAWDTQYFGPGTRLTVL.